These 30 T cell receptor beta chains originate from one sample sequenced in a study of technical replicates of blood from a few donors. Profiling relied on immunoSEQ multiplex PCR, and the TCRdb table lists in-frame clones only, not all of them. The sample lists roughly 80,000 clones, 85% to 95% occurring once. The sequenced material came from T cells isolated from PBMCs. The source of these receptors is a human donor in good health.

The V gene is TRBV23-1, the J gene TRBJ2-5; tentative D call: TRBD1 (5 bases). TRBV23-1 is noted as an ORF with a role that remains uncertain. This CDR3 has 17 residues. Between the trimmed V and J ends, which lost 2 bases and 2 bases, there was a span of 18 bases. CDR3 sequence (DNA): TGCGCCAGCAGTCAAAGAGTCAGGGAACAGCCTCAAGAGACCCAGTACTTC. Its protein is CASSQRVREQPQETQYF.

The chain links TRBV11-2 to TRBJ1-2, with a tentative D call TRBD1 (6 bases). Between the trimmed V and J ends, which lost 3 bases and 4 bases, there was a span of 12 bases. The length of the CDR3 is 14 residues. CDR1 SGHAT and CDR2 FQNNGV come from the germline V gene. The CDR3 coding sequence is TGTGCCAGCAGCTTGGCGGGGGGCGGCTATGGCTACACCTTC. The encoded protein is CASSLAGGGYGYTF.

This rearrangement joins TRBV19 to TRBJ1-1; D is undetermined. This CDR3 contains 13 residues. The germline V gene encodes CDR1 LNHDA and CDR2 SQIVND (reference sequence). V was pared by 3 bases and J by 4 bases, with 9 bases between. The CDR3 DNA reads as TGTGCCAGTAGTATCAGAGGGCCCACTGAAGCTTTCTTT. Translating it yields CASSIRGPTEAFF.

V and J are TRBV7-6 and TRBJ2-5, with unresolved D. Germline V CDR1 and CDR2: SGHVS, FNYEAQ. CDR3 length equals 14 residues. V was trimmed by 0 bases and J by 5 bases, leaving 10 bases between them. The CDR3 DNA reads as TGTGCCAGCAGCTTAGCAGAAGCGACGGAGACCCAGTACTTC. Translating gives CASSLAEATETQYF.

The genes are TRBV5-1 and TRBJ1-2; TRBD1 might be the D (5 bases). CDR3 length: 14 residues. V lost 0 bases and J 3 bases, leaving 9 bases between the germline ends. The germline CDR1 and CDR2 sequences are SGHRS and YFSETQ. CDR3 in DNA: TGCGCCAGCAGCTTGGAGGAGGGGTACTATGGCTACACCTTC. Its translation: CASSLEEGYYGYTF.

The rearrangement uses TRBV11-1 and TRBJ2-7, with 12 bases that match TRBD2. V lost 2 bases, J lost 7 bases, and 12 bases stayed unmatched. Germline V gives CDR1 SGHAT, CDR2 FQDESV (reference sequence). The length of the CDR3 is 17 residues. CDR3 amino acids: CASSLWTSGTGAWEQYF. The DNA for the CDR3 is TGTGCCAGCAGCTTATGGACTAGCGGGACGGGCGCGTGGGAGCAGTACTTC.

The rearrangement uses TRBV6-5 and TRBJ1-1; no reliable D call. CDR3 length: 13 amino acids. The germline V and J ends were trimmed by 5 bases and 1 base, with 8 bases remaining between them. Germline-derived CDR1 and CDR2 are MNHEY and SVGAGI. In DNA form, the CDR3 reads TGTGCCAGCAGTGCCGGTCAGAACACTGAAGCTTTCTTT. Amino acid sequence: CASSAGQNTEAFF.

The chain carries TRBV29-1 and TRBJ2-1; perhaps TRBD2 as D (6 bases). The V and J ends lost 7 bases and 0 bases respectively, with 7 bases between them. CDR3 length: 12 amino acids. CDR1 and CDR2 (germline): SQVTM, ANQGSEA. CDR3 sequence (DNA): TGCAGCGGACTAGTCTCCTACAATGAGCAGTTCTTC. Amino acids: CSGLVSYNEQFF.

V and J are TRBV27 and TRBJ2-5; a weak D match, TRBD2 (5 bases). Per germline, CDR1 MNHEY and CDR2 SMNVEV (reference sequence). This CDR3 has 15 amino acids. Trimming cost V 4 bases and J 2 bases, with 14 bases left between them. The CDR3 region is CASSYRRSRQETQYF. DNA of the CDR3: TGTGCCAGCAGTTATAGGAGGTCCAGGCAAGAGACCCAGTACTTC.

Written as DNA, the CDR3 is TGTGCCAGCAGTGCCGAACCGGGACAACCTAACTATGGCTACACCTTC. Translating gives CASSAEPGQPNYGYTF. The chain has TRBV25-1 and TRBJ1-2, with a weak D call TRBD1 (6 bases). The CDR3 covers 16 residues. V was clipped by 4 bases and J by 0 bases, with 15 bases between them. In germline, CDR1 is MGHDK, CDR2 SYGVNS.

The CDR3 sequence is CASRPQDFQETQYF. CDR3 sequence (DNA): TGTGCCAGTAGGCCCCAGGATTTCCAAGAGACCCAGTACTTC. The chain carries TRBV19 and TRBJ2-5; D is ambiguous. The CDR3 sequence is 14 residues long. V was shortened by 6 bases and J by 1 base, with 12 bases between the two germline ends. Germline values: CDR1 LNHDA, CDR2 SQIVND (reference sequence).

The V and J genes are TRBV4-2 and TRBJ2-1; 12 nucleotides match TRBD2. Trimming removed 3 bases from V and 7 bases from J; junction bases left unmatched: 4. CDR3 length: 15 residues. CDR1 is LGHNA and CDR2 is YNFKEQ in the germline V gene. As DNA, the CDR3 is TGTGCCAGCAGCCAGTCTGGACTAGCGGGAAATGAGCAGTTCTTC. This sequence encodes CASSQSGLAGNEQFF.

The count of this clone is one. The J gene is TRBJ2-1, the V gene TRBV7-3; TRBD2 matches at 10 bases. V shed 4 bases and J 10 bases; nucleotides not matched to a gene: 7. Germline lookup yields CDR1 SGHTA and CDR2 FQGTGA. The CDR3 runs to 14 residues. For the CDR3, the DNA is TGTGCCAGCAGCTCTCTTAGGACTAGCGGCGAGCAGTTCTTC. Encoded protein: CASSSLRTSGEQFF. Filled out from reference TRBV7-3 and TRBJ2-1, the complete variable domain reads GAGVSQTPSNKVTEKGKYVELRCDPISGHTALYWYRQSLGQGPEFLIYFQGTGAADDSGLPNDRFFAVRPEGSVSTLKIQRTERGDSAVYLCASSSLRTSGEQFFGPGTRLTVL.

CDR3 sequence: CSVDVAGGWYEQFF. The CDR3 bases are TGCAGCGTTGACGTAGCGGGAGGTTGGTATGAGCAGTTCTTC. The chain joins TRBV29-1 to TRBJ2-1, with 10 bases lining up with TRBD2. This CDR3 region has 14 residues. Trimming took 3 bases from V and 8 from J; bases not matched to a gene: 7. Germline-derived CDR1 and CDR2 are SQVTM and ANQGSEA.

The chain has TRBV5-4 and TRBJ2-3; 9 bases map to TRBD1. The V gene end was trimmed by 5 bases and the J gene end by 1 base; junction bases not matched to a gene: 5. The CDR3 spans 15 residues. Germline assignment: CDR1 SGHNT and CDR2 YYREEE (reference sequence). The CDR3 region is CASSNRDRGTDTQYF. The DNA for the CDR3 is TGTGCCAGCAGTAACCGGGACAGGGGCACAGATACGCAGTATTTT.

The genes are TRBV30 and TRBJ2-1; tentative D call: TRBD2 (6 bases). Trimming shortened V by 0 bases and J by 3 bases, and 15 bases separated the two germline ends. The germline CDR1 and CDR2 sequences are GTSNPN and SVGIG (reference sequence). This CDR3 has 16 residues. The CDR3 protein is CAWSVASAGLYNEQFF. Here the CDR3 DNA reads TGTGCCTGGAGTGTGGCTTCAGCGGGCCTCTACAATGAGCAGTTCTTC.

V usage is TRBV28 and J usage is TRBJ1-1; the D gene is possibly TRBD1 (5 bases). The CDR3 totals 13 residues. Trimming pared 7 bases from V and 3 bases from J, leaving 12 bases between. In germline, CDR1 is MDHEN, CDR2 SYDVKM. CDR3 bases: TGTGCCAGCAACCTGGACACCTACACTGAAGCTTTCTTT. Encoded protein: CASNLDTYTEAFF. Supplemented by reference TRBV28 and TRBJ1-1, the full variable domain reads DVKVTQSSRYLVKRTGEKVFLECVQDMDHENMFWYRQDPGLGLRLIYFSYDVKMKEKGDIPEGYSVSREKKERFSLILESASTNQTSMYLCASNLDTYTEAFFGQGTRLTVV.

The gene calls are TRBV7-3 and TRBJ2-1, with D possibly matching TRBD2 (6 bases). Germline V CDR1 and CDR2: SGHTA, FQGTGA. There are 14 residues in the CDR3. V shed 2 bases and J shed 5 bases, with 10 bases lying between them. CDR3 sequence (DNA): TGTGCCAGCAGCTTATTTGGGGAGGACAATGAGCAGTTCTTC. Its protein is CASSLFGEDNEQFF.

Only one count was recorded for this clone. The genes are TRBV27 and TRBJ1-4, with D possibly TRBD1 on 6 matching bases. V was pared by 5 bases and J by 11 bases, with 12 bases between. Looked up from germline, CDR1 is MNHEY and CDR2 is SMNVEV (reference sequence). The CDR3 is 12 residues long. CDR3 bases: TGTGCCAGCAGTACGACAGGAGCGAAACTGTTTTTT. It is translated as CASSTTGAKLFF.

The chain uses TRBV27 and TRBJ2-5, with D perhaps TRBD2 (6 bases). Germline-derived CDR1 and CDR2 are MNHEY and SMNVEV (reference sequence). Trimming cost V 3 bases and J 5 bases, with 16 bases left between them. This CDR3 spans 15 amino acids. CDR3 region: CASSFGSGWLETQYF. Here the CDR3 DNA reads TGTGCCAGCAGTTTTGGGAGCGGGTGGCTGGAGACCCAGTACTTC.

CDR3 region: CASSLRVNTIYF. CDR3 in DNA: TGTGCCAGCAGCCTTCGCGTAAACACCATATATTTT. V gene TRBV7-2 combines with J gene TRBJ1-3; the D is unclear. V lost 5 bases, J lost 6 bases, and 8 bases lay in between. The germline gives CDR1 SGHTA, CDR2 FQGNSA. The CDR3 is 12 residues long.

The V call is TRBV7-9, the J call TRBJ2-2; 7 nucleotides agree with TRBD2. The J segment lost 5 bases and the V segment lost 7 bases, leaving 10 bases of the junction unmatched. The CDR3 runs 15 residues. Germline values: CDR1 SEHNR, CDR2 FQNEAQ (reference sequence). In DNA form, the CDR3 reads TGTGCCAGCACCAAACTAGCGCTAGGGACCGGGGAGCTGTTTTTT. Translated, it gives CASTKLALGTGELFF.

The chain couples TRBV5-6 to TRBJ2-3; D remains ambiguous. This CDR3 has 11 amino acids. Per germline, CDR1 SGHDT and CDR2 YYEEEE. V dropped 0 bases and J dropped 8 bases, with 4 bases sitting between them. In DNA, the CDR3 is TGTGCCAGCAGCTTGGTCGGTACGCAGTATTTT. The encoded protein is CASSLVGTQYF.

This sequence joins TRBV11-3 and TRBJ1-2, with 7 bases fitting TRBD1. The CDR3 totals 14 residues. Germline V gives CDR1 SGHNT, CDR2 YENEEA. Unmatched junction bases numbered 5, after V lost 5 bases and J lost 2 bases. The CDR3 nucleotides are TGTGCCAGCAGCCCTGGGACAGCAAACTATGGCTACACCTTC. Protein sequence: CASSPGTANYGYTF.

V gene TRBV27 combines with J gene TRBJ2-1; the D gene is possibly TRBD2 (6 bases). The CDR3 extends over 14 amino acids. Trimming cost V 4 bases and J 4 bases, with 11 bases left between them. Germline values: CDR1 MNHEY, CDR2 SMNVEV (reference sequence). The CDR3 bases are TGTGCCAGCAGTTCCTACCTAGCGTACAATGAGCAGTTCTTC. Encoded protein: CASSSYLAYNEQFF.

The rearrangement uses TRBV29-1 and TRBJ1-2; 8 nucleotides match TRBD1. V gave up 7 bases and J gave up 2 bases; unmatched junction bases: 18. Per the germline V gene, CDR1 is SQVTM and CDR2 is ANQGSEA. The CDR3 has 17 residues. The CDR3 protein is CSAKLPGQEGGNYGYTF. DNA of the CDR3: TGCAGCGCTAAATTGCCGGGACAGGAGGGGGGAAACTATGGCTACACCTTC.

The chain links TRBV27 to TRBJ2-1; 8 bases agree with TRBD1. Germline loops: CDR1 MNHEY, CDR2 SMNVEV (reference sequence). This CDR3 contains 14 residues. The J segment lost 2 bases and the V segment lost 5 bases, leaving 2 bases of the junction unmatched. The CDR3: CASSGQGAYNEQFF. DNA for the CDR3: TGTGCCAGCAGTGGACAGGGCGCCTACAATGAGCAGTTCTTC.

This clone has only a few counts. The chain has TRBV28 and TRBJ2-2; 8 positions agree with TRBD2. This CDR3 comprises 13 residues. V shed 6 bases and J 8 bases; nucleotides not matched to a gene: 5. Germline CDR1 is MDHEN and CDR2 is SYDVKM. The CDR3: CASRGLGVGELFF. The CDR3 DNA is TGTGCCAGCAGGGGACTAGGCGTAGGGGAGCTGTTTTTT.

J is TRBJ2-2 and V is TRBV2, with D unclear. The CDR3 loop spans 13 amino acids. Per germline, CDR1 SNHLY and CDR2 FYNNEI. Trimming left V 4 bases short and J 7 bases short, with 10 bases between. The CDR3 loop reads CASSVGQSGELFF. For the CDR3, the DNA is TGTGCCAGCAGTGTGGGCCAGAGCGGGGAGCTGTTTTTT.

The rearrangement links TRBV6-1 to TRBJ2-7, with 8 bases that match TRBD1. The J segment lost 4 bases and the V segment lost 6 bases, leaving 8 bases of the junction unmatched. This CDR3 contains 14 residues. From germline, CDR1 is MNHNS and CDR2 SASEGT. The CDR3 spells CASSEDREEYEQYF. The CDR3 DNA reads as TGTGCCAGCAGCGAGGACAGGGAGGAATACGAGCAGTACTTC.